This T cell receptor beta chain was sequenced for a study of shared clonotypes between healthy human individuals. Germline trimming cut 6 bases from V and 7 bases from J; bases unmatched to any gene: 8. The CDR3 length is 14 residues. Germline V gene data show CDR1 as SGHRS and CDR2 as YFSETQ. CD45RO-negative cells were positively selected for CCR7, leaving out terminally differentiated effector memory CD45RA+ cells. The data were produced by immunoSEQ multiplex PCR, yet TCRdb's version contains in-frame clones alone and is incomplete. In the table there are millions of clones, just under 95% of which are singletons. Details on this clone: Its antigen is still unknown.

Notes on the study in general: All-four-donor shared clonotypes had higher generation probabilities than non-shared clonotypes did.

The chain combines TRBV5-1 with TRBJ2-7; TRBD2 matches 12 bases. The sequence was obtained from a man aged 18 to 30 in good health. The sample taken for sequencing was naive CD8+ T cells sorted from blood. The CDR3 DNA reads as TGCGCCAGCACAAGACTAGCGGGAGAGAAAGAGCAGTACTTC. It is translated as CASTRLAGEKEQYF.